The text below deals with one TCR beta chain. Caucasian individuals from Russia who were healthy and aged 6 to 90 acted as donors. The sample is drawn from a study of blood T cells in healthy people across ages. Study-wide context: About one barcoded beta molecule per two T cells was the capture yield of template switching.

A J-beta primer mix and a sample-barcoded 5' primer were used in a second PCR of roughly 7 to 12 cycles. Each cDNA molecule was tagged by a template-switch adaptor with 12 random nucleotides. TCRdb used MiXCR to reprocess the 5' RACE reads, holding one entry per CDR3 protein. The table has fewer than 1,000,000 distinct CDR3 sequences, about 42% seen once. This CDR3 comprises 13 residues. Sequenced: blood. The receptor was isolated from a man older than 75 in good health. This chain links TRBV12-3 or TRBV12-4 with TRBJ2-1; no definite D call. Matching the DNA end better, TRBJ2-7 makes the J call doubtful. CDR3 DNA: TGTGCCAGCAGGCTCCTCTCCTACAATGAGCAGTACTTC. Translating it yields CASRLLSYNEQYF.